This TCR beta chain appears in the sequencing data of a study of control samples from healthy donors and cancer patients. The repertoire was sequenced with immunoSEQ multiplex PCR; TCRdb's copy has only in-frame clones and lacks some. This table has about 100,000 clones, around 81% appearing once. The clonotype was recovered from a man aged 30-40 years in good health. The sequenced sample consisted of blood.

CDR3 amino acids: CASSGVYSNQPQHF. CDR3 nucleotides: TGTGCCAGCAGTGGGGTGTATAGCAATCAGCCCCAGCATTTT. The chain employs TRBV2 and TRBJ1-5; unclear D gene. V gave up 4 bases and J gave up 0 bases, with 7 bases separating them. The CDR3 contains 14 residues. Germline CDR1 reads SNHLY; CDR2 reads FYNNEI.